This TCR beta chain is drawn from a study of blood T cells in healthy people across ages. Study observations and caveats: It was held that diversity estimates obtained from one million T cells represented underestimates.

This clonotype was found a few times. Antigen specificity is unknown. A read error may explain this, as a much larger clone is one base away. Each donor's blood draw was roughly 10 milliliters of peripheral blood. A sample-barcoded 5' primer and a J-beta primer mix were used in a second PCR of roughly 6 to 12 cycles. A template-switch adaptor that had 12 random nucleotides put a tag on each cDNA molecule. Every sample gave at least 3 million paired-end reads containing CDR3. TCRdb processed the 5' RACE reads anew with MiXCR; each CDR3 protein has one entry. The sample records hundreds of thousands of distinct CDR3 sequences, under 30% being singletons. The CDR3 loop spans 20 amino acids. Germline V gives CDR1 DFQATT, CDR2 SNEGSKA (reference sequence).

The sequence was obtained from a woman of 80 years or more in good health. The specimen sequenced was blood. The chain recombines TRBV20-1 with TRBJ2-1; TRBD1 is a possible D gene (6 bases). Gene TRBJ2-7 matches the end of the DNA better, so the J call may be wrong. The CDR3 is CSAEAGTWAQGRGRYNEQYF. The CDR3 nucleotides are TGCAGTGCTGAAGCCGGGACATGGGCGCAGGGACGGGGACGCTACAATGAGCAGTACTTC.